The rows below give T cell receptor beta chains drawn from one sample of a study of CD8 T cells in Susac syndrome. TCRdb re-called the immunoSEQ multiplex PCR reads with MiXCR, one entry per CDR3 protein. Of about 300,000 distinct CDR3 sequences listed, around 92% are singletons. The sequenced sample consisted of CD4+ T cells from PBMCs. The receptors stem from a human donor with multiple sclerosis. Each CDR3 is given with its conserved first and last residue. A D gene is named only where the DNA matches it firmly. Expanded clones get a size class; other rows say once, few or many, or leave the size out.

j_gene	v_gene	d_gene	abundance	CDR3aa	CDR3nt
TRBJ2-7	TRBV20-1	NA	few	CSAKASFNYEQYF	TGCAGTGCTAAGGCAAGCTTTAACTACGAGCAGTACTTC
TRBJ2-1	TRBV10-3	TRBD1	NA	CAISESLAGTGKGEQFF	TGTGCCATCAGTGAGTCGTTGGCCGGGACAGGGAAGGGAGAGCAGTTCTTC
TRBJ2-2	TRBV9	NA	NA	CASSVTPDAGPGELFF	TGTGCCAGCAGCGTAACTCCTGACGCGGGGCCCGGGGAGCTGTTTTTT
TRBJ1-3	TRBV6-1	NA	once	CASSEVDEATIYF	TGTGCCAGCAGTGAAGTGGACGAAGCGACCATATATTTT
TRBJ2-2	TRBV11-3	NA	NA	CASSLSRGQLNTGELFF	TGTGCCAGCAGCTTATCCCGCGGACAGTTGAACACCGGGGAGCTGTTTTTT
TRBJ2-3	TRBV20-1	TRBD2	NA	CSARGGSRGLVTDTQYF	TGCAGTGCTAGGGGTGGGTCTCGGGGACTAGTGACAGATACGCAGTATTTT
TRBJ1-1	TRBV30	NA	NA	CAWMMRPDTEAFF	TGTGCCTGGATGATGAGGCCGGACACTGAAGCTTTCTTT
TRBJ1-1	TRBV5-1	NA	NA	CASTRRETSTEAFF	TGCGCCAGCACCCGACGGGAGACCTCCACTGAAGCTTTCTTT
TRBJ1-5	TRBV12-3/TRBV12-4	NA	NA	CASSLALQETQHF	TGTGCCAGCAGTTTAGCCCTACAGGAAACCCAGCATTTT
TRBJ2-1	TRBV20-1	NA	NA	CSASLRGSYNEQFF	TGCAGTGCTAGTCTGCGGGGCTCCTACAATGAGCAGTTCTTC
TRBJ1-3	TRBV12-3/TRBV12-4	NA	NA	CASSFGLGGNTIYF	TGTGCCAGCAGTTTCGGACTGGGTGGAAACACCATATATTTT
TRBJ2-1	TRBV3-1	NA	NA	CASSPGVTEQFF	TGTGCCAGCAGCCCGGGGGTGACTGAGCAGTTCTTC
TRBJ2-1	TRBV3-1	NA	NA	CASSQDGDTYNEQFF	TGTGCCAGCAGCCAAGATGGTGACACGTACAATGAGCAGTTCTTC
TRBJ1-1	TRBV6-2/TRBV6-3	NA	NA	CASRVRGPYEAFF	TGTGCCAGCAGGGTCCGAGGGCCTTATGAAGCTTTCTTT
TRBJ1-5	TRBV20-1	NA	NA	CSATPGRYNQPQHF	TGCAGTGCTACCCCGGGAAGGTATAATCAGCCCCAGCATTTT
TRBJ2-2	TRBV7-8	NA	once	CASSLGRGSGGELFF	TGTGCCAGCAGCTTAGGTCGAGGGTCCGGCGGGGAGCTGTTTTTT
TRBJ2-2	TRBV12-3/TRBV12-4	TRBD2	NA	CASSRSGRADTGELFF	TGTGCCAGCAGCAGAAGCGGGAGGGCCGACACCGGGGAGCTGTTTTTT
TRBJ2-6	TRBV19	TRBD2	NA	CASSGGGSGANVLTF	TGTGCCAGTTCTGGCGGGGGCTCTGGGGCCAACGTCCTGACTTTC
TRBJ2-5	TRBV7-9	TRBD1	NA	CASSLGTGARETQYF	TGTGCCAGCAGTTTGGGGACAGGGGCGAGGGAGACCCAGTACTTC
TRBJ2-3	TRBV7-9	TRBD1	NA	CASSLDGQGWDTQYF	TGTGCCAGCAGCTTAGATGGACAGGGATGGGATACGCAGTATTTT
TRBJ1-1	TRBV5-4	NA	NA	CASSLAGALGAFF	TGTGCCAGCAGCTTGGCCGGGGCCTTAGGCGCTTTCTTT
TRBJ2-3	TRBV5-1	NA	NA	CASSLAGAWPSTDTQYF	TGCGCCAGCAGCTTGGCCGGTGCGTGGCCTAGCACAGATACGCAGTATTTT
TRBJ2-1	TRBV7-2	TRBD2	NA	CASSPVGGKLNNEQFF	TGTGCCAGCAGCCCCGTCGGGGGGAAACTGAACAATGAGCAGTTCTTC
TRBJ2-2	TRBV27	TRBD1	few	CASSTGTGVTGELFF	TGTGCCAGCAGTACCGGGACAGGGGTTACCGGGGAGCTGTTTTTT
TRBJ2-3	TRBV5-4	NA	NA	CASSSRDSYTDTQYF	TGTGCCAGCAGCTCCCGGGACTCTTACACAGATACGCAGTATTTT
TRBJ2-1	TRBV6-5	TRBD2	NA	CASSSRLAGGYNEQFF	TGTGCCAGCAGTTCGAGACTAGCGGGAGGGTACAATGAGCAGTTCTTC
TRBJ1-1	TRBV7-9	NA	NA	CASSLAFGEAFF	TGTGCCAGCAGCTTAGCGTTCGGGGAAGCTTTCTTT
TRBJ2-4	TRBV4-1	NA	NA	CASSQGSGLTKNIQYF	TGCGCCAGCAGCCAAGGTTCGGGATTAACCAAAAACATTCAGTACTTC
TRBJ2-1	TRBV7-3	NA	NA	CASSLGSFVHEQFF	TGTGCCAGCAGCCTCGGAAGCTTTGTCCATGAGCAGTTCTTC
TRBJ1-4	TRBV5-4	TRBD1	NA	CASSLDNRGKKLFF	TGTGCCAGCAGCTTGGACAACAGGGGGAAAAAACTGTTTTTT
TRBJ2-1	TRBV6-2/TRBV6-3	NA	NA	CASRPTGTGKNEQFF	TGTGCCAGCAGGCCTACCGGGACCGGGAAAAATGAGCAGTTCTTC
TRBJ2-2	TRBV2	TRBD1	NA	CASSMTGMNTGELFF	TGTGCCAGCAGTATGACAGGGATGAACACCGGGGAGCTGTTTTTT
TRBJ2-7	TRBV13	NA	NA	CASSLHSHEQYF	TGTGCCAGCAGCTTACATTCCCACGAGCAGTACTTC
TRBJ2-6	TRBV5-1	NA	NA	CASSLIAGSSGANVLTF	TGCGCCAGCAGCTTGATTGCAGGGAGCTCTGGGGCCAACGTCCTGACTTTC
TRBJ1-3	TRBV20-1	NA	NA	CSAPPAGLSGNTIYF	TGCAGTGCCCCGCCTGCAGGGCTCTCTGGAAACACCATATATTTT
TRBJ1-2	TRBV25-1	TRBD1	NA	CASSESGTGALGGYTF	TGTGCCAGCAGTGAATCCGGGACAGGCGCCTTGGGGGGCTACACCTTC
TRBJ2-4	TRBV19	NA	NA	CASSAGGSTGDIQYF	TGTGCCAGTAGCGCCGGTGGGTCCACTGGAGACATTCAGTACTTC
TRBJ2-5	TRBV6-9	NA	NA	CASSFSRDTARETQYF	TGTGCCAGCAGTTTTTCGCGGGACACCGCTCGGGAGACCCAGTACTTC
TRBJ1-2	TRBV3-1	NA	NA	CASSTGAYGYTF	TGTGCCAGCAGCACCGGGGCCTATGGCTACACCTTC
TRBJ2-3	TRBV6-7	TRBD2	NA	CASSYSTSGDFTDTQYF	TGTGCCAGCAGTTACTCGACTAGCGGGGACTTCACAGATACGCAGTATTTT
TRBJ2-3	TRBV12-3/TRBV12-4	TRBD2	NA	CASRFGLAADTQYF	TGTGCCAGCAGATTCGGACTAGCGGCAGATACGCAGTATTTT
TRBJ1-5	TRBV18	NA	NA	CASSPIENQPQHF	TGTGCCAGCTCTCCGATAGAGAATCAGCCCCAGCATTTT
TRBJ2-7	TRBV12-3/TRBV12-4	TRBD1	NA	CASSHRTGGYEQYF	TGTGCCAGCAGTCACCGGACAGGGGGCTACGAGCAGTACTTC
TRBJ1-2	TRBV25-1	NA	NA	CASSDNGYTF	TGTGCCAGCAGTGACAACGGCTACACCTTC
TRBJ2-1	TRBV4-2	TRBD2	NA	CASSQGLAGGLAGYNEQFF	TGTGCCAGCAGCCAAGGACTAGCGGGGGGGTTAGCGGGATACAATGAGCAGTTCTTC
TRBJ1-4	TRBV5-1	NA	NA	CASSSGAATNEKLFF	TGCGCCAGCAGCTCCGGGGCAGCTACTAATGAAAAACTGTTTTTT
TRBJ2-2	TRBV6-6	NA	NA	CASSPSSAATGELFF	TGTGCCAGCAGTCCTAGCAGCGCGGCCACCGGGGAGCTGTTTTTT
TRBJ1-2	TRBV7-2	NA	few	CASSLAGDNYGYTF	TGTGCCAGCAGCTTGGCGGGGGATAACTATGGCTACACCTTC
TRBJ1-2	TRBV19	TRBD1	NA	CASSIRGQGFRGYTF	TGTGCCAGTAGTATAAGGGGACAGGGGTTTCGCGGCTACACCTTC
TRBJ2-3	TRBV20-1	NA	NA	CSARVRNTQYF	TGCAGTGCTAGAGTAAGAAATACGCAGTATTTT